These T cell receptor beta chains were read from a single sample in a study of blood T cell repertoires in COVID-19. Clones were sequenced by immunoSEQ multiplex PCR, and TCRdb holds only the in-frame ones, with some missing. The sample shows about 310,000 clones, 70% to 90% of them seen only once. Source material: PBMCs or T cells enriched from blood (not recorded which). All receptors come from a woman between 35 and 50 years old who had recovered from COVID-19. Both conserved end residues are part of each CDR3. The D gene is left open where the match is weak. Only part of the rows carry a size: once, few, many, or a class if the clone is expanded.

j_call: TRBJ1-1
clone_size: few
v_call: TRBV12-3/TRBV12-4
d_call: TRBD1
cdr3_nt: TGTGCCAGCAGCCCAGGGGGCACTGAAGCTTTCTTT
cdr3_aa: CASSPGGTEAFF

j_call: TRBJ2-3
clone_size: few
v_call: TRBV7-2
d_call: NA
cdr3_nt: TGTGCCAGCAGCCCAGGGGCCTATAGCACAGATACGCAGTATTTT
cdr3_aa: CASSPGAYSTDTQYF

j_call: TRBJ2-2
clone_size: NA
v_call: TRBV5-1
d_call: NA
cdr3_nt: TGCGCCAGCAGCTTGGCCCAGGTAGATACCGGGGAGCTGTTTTTT
cdr3_aa: CASSLAQVDTGELFF

j_call: TRBJ1-1
clone_size: NA
v_call: TRBV5-1
d_call: NA
cdr3_nt: TGCGCCAGCAGCTTGGCACAGGGCTGGGGCACTGAAGCTTTCTTT
cdr3_aa: CASSLAQGWGTEAFF

j_call: TRBJ1-2
clone_size: NA
v_call: TRBV28
d_call: NA
cdr3_nt: TGTGCCAGCAGTTTATCAGGGTGGAATGGCTACACCTTC
cdr3_aa: CASSLSGWNGYTF

j_call: TRBJ2-7
clone_size: NA
v_call: TRBV28
d_call: NA
cdr3_nt: TGTGCCAGCAGACCCCCGGGTTTTTACGAGCAGTACTTC
cdr3_aa: CASRPPGFYEQYF

j_call: TRBJ2-2
clone_size: NA
v_call: TRBV6-2/TRBV6-3
d_call: NA
cdr3_nt: TGTGCCAGCAGTCCCCCTTTCTTCGGAGAGAACACCGGGGAGCTGTTTTTT
cdr3_aa: CASSPPFFGENTGELFF

j_call: TRBJ2-1
clone_size: few
v_call: TRBV15
d_call: TRBD2
cdr3_nt: TGTGCCACCAGCAGAGATAGCGGGACTACCAGCTCCTACAATGAGCAGTTCTTC
cdr3_aa: CATSRDSGTTSSYNEQFF

j_call: TRBJ2-3
clone_size: NA
v_call: TRBV7-7
d_call: TRBD2
cdr3_nt: TGTGCTAGCAGCCCCTTGGCGCGGGGGGGACCAGATACGCAGTATTTT
cdr3_aa: CASSPLARGGPDTQYF

j_call: TRBJ2-2
clone_size: NA
v_call: TRBV6-6
d_call: TRBD2
cdr3_nt: TGTGCCAGCAGTCCGACTGTTCGGACTAGCAGGGGCGGGGAGCTGTTTTTT
cdr3_aa: CASSPTVRTSRGGELFF

j_call: TRBJ2-5
clone_size: NA
v_call: TRBV6-1
d_call: TRBD2
cdr3_nt: TGTGCCAGCAGTGGTCCCGAGACTAGCGGGGACGAGACCCAGTACTTC
cdr3_aa: CASSGPETSGDETQYF

j_call: TRBJ2-3
clone_size: NA
v_call: TRBV7-2
d_call: TRBD1
cdr3_nt: TGTGCCAGCAGCCCGGACAGGGGGAGAACAGATACGCAGTATTTT
cdr3_aa: CASSPDRGRTDTQYF

j_call: TRBJ1-2
clone_size: NA
v_call: TRBV7-2
d_call: NA
cdr3_nt: TGTGCCAGCAGCTTAGTCGGGGTTAACTATGGCTACACCTTC
cdr3_aa: CASSLVGVNYGYTF

j_call: TRBJ2-7
clone_size: NA
v_call: TRBV29-1
d_call: TRBD1
cdr3_nt: TGCAGCGTTGAAAGGGGGACAGCCTACGAGCAGTACTTC
cdr3_aa: CSVERGTAYEQYF

j_call: TRBJ1-3
clone_size: NA
v_call: TRBV9
d_call: TRBD1
cdr3_nt: TGTGCCAGCAGCCTGACAGGGGTTGGAAACACCATATATTTT
cdr3_aa: CASSLTGVGNTIYF

j_call: TRBJ1-2
clone_size: NA
v_call: TRBV27
d_call: NA
cdr3_nt: TGTGCCAGCAGTTCTCAAGGACAAGCTAACTATGGCTACACCTTC
cdr3_aa: CASSSQGQANYGYTF

j_call: TRBJ1-5
clone_size: few
v_call: TRBV7-9
d_call: NA
cdr3_nt: TGTGCCAGCACCAAGGAGGCCAGGCAGCCCCAGCATTTT
cdr3_aa: CASTKEARQPQHF

j_call: TRBJ2-1
clone_size: NA
v_call: TRBV19
d_call: TRBD1
cdr3_nt: TGTGCCAGTAGTAGGGGACAGGGGGCAGAAGAGCAGTTCTTC
cdr3_aa: CASSRGQGAEEQFF

j_call: TRBJ1-2
clone_size: NA
v_call: TRBV7-9
d_call: TRBD1
cdr3_nt: TGTGCCAGCCACTATGGGGGACAGACTTATGGCTACACCTTC
cdr3_aa: CASHYGGQTYGYTF

j_call: TRBJ2-2
clone_size: NA
v_call: TRBV2
d_call: NA
cdr3_nt: TGTGCCAGCTGTTCCGGCCTTGGGCCCGGGGAGCTGTTTTTT
cdr3_aa: CASCSGLGPGELFF

j_call: TRBJ2-5
clone_size: NA
v_call: TRBV29-1
d_call: TRBD1
cdr3_nt: TGCAGCGTCCTGGACAGGGCTGACTCCTGGATGAGGACCCAGTACTTC
cdr3_aa: CSVLDRADSWMRTQYF

j_call: TRBJ2-1
clone_size: NA
v_call: TRBV7-8
d_call: NA
cdr3_nt: TGTGCCACGCGGGGCCCCAGCTCCTACAATGAGCAGTTCTTC
cdr3_aa: CATRGPSSYNEQFF

j_call: TRBJ2-1
clone_size: once
v_call: TRBV6-5
d_call: NA
cdr3_nt: TGTGCCAGCAGTTACTCTGGGGGAGTAGGGGGCAATGAGCAGTTCTTC
cdr3_aa: CASSYSGGVGGNEQFF

j_call: TRBJ2-5
clone_size: few
v_call: TRBV6-5
d_call: NA
cdr3_nt: TGTGCCAGCAGTTACGACGGGGAGCAAGAGACCCAGTACTTC
cdr3_aa: CASSYDGEQETQYF

j_call: TRBJ1-1
clone_size: NA
v_call: TRBV10-1
d_call: NA
cdr3_nt: TGCGCCAGCAGTGATAAGGGAGGGAACACTGAAGCTTTCTTT
cdr3_aa: CASSDKGGNTEAFF